Included here is one T cell receptor (beta chain) sequence, with context. This entry comes from a study of blood T cell repertoires in COVID-19. On the study more broadly: Acute and convalescent COVID-19 specimens originated in the United States, Italy and Spain. T cells, B-cell-depleted T cells, or PBMCs provided the cDNA or gDNA that served as material.

This CDR3 has 16 amino acids. Per the original methods: It was from reference gene primer amplification that nucleated cell counts were estimated. Assay used: immunoSEQ multiplex PCR; TCRdb lists only in-frame clones, some missing. The V and J calls and the clone size are those of that table, but D and trimming were determined from the DNA. The profile covers 35,000 to 45,000 clones, with around 91% appearing a single time and 9.2% taken by the ten largest. This clonotype originated in a man aged 50 to 60 with active COVID-19. This chain connects TRBV21-1 to TRBJ1-2; the table gives TRBD1 as D, unverified against the DNA. TRBV21-1 is a known pseudogene. Sequencing was performed on peripheral blood. In DNA, the CDR3 is TGTGCCAGCAGACATAACTGGACAGGCCGATACTATGGCTACACCTTC. This encodes CASRHNWTGRYYGYTF.